The rows below give T cell receptor beta chains drawn from one sample of a study of CD8 T cells in Susac syndrome. TCRdb processed the immunoSEQ multiplex PCR reads anew with MiXCR; each CDR3 protein has one entry. Of 250,000 to 350,000 distinct CDR3 sequences listed, under 95% are singletons. Sequencing was performed on CD4+ T cells from PBMCs. The receptors come from a human donor with multiple sclerosis. Each CDR3 is given with its conserved first and last residue. A D gene is named only where the DNA matches it firmly. Clone size is shown for a subset of rows, as once, few, many or a class of expanded clone.

clone_size	v_call	j_call	d_call	cdr3_nt	cdr3_aa
.	TRBV7-9	TRBJ2-1	TRBD2	TGTGCCAGCAGCCCCCCTTCGTATAAGGCGGGAGGAGGGAATGAGCAGTTCTTC	CASSPPSYKAGGGNEQFF
.	TRBV5-6	TRBJ1-1	.	TGTGCCAGCAGCCTCATAGGGGGGGACACTGAAGCTTTCTTT	CASSLIGGDTEAFF
.	TRBV12-3/TRBV12-4	TRBJ1-2	.	TGTGCCAGCAGTTTAGCGCTAGTCCAGACCGGCTACACCTTC	CASSLALVQTGYTF
.	TRBV4-1	TRBJ1-2	.	TGCGCCAGCAGCCCCGGACAGACCGTTTATAACTATGGCTACACCTTC	CASSPGQTVYNYGYTF
.	TRBV6-2/TRBV6-3	TRBJ1-1	.	TGTGCCAGCAGTCCCTTCGAGAAACGGGAACCTGAAGCTTTCTTT	CASSPFEKREPEAFF
once	TRBV7-2	TRBJ2-6	.	TGTGCCAGCAGCCCTACACAGGGGGACTATGGGGCCAACGTCCTGACTTTC	CASSPTQGDYGANVLTF
.	TRBV5-6	TRBJ2-1	.	TGTGCCAGCGGGCCGAGGGGCAGGGGCTCCTACAATGAGCAGTTCTTC	CASGPRGRGSYNEQFF
.	TRBV20-1	TRBJ2-2	TRBD1	TGCAGTGCTCTCGGGACAGCGAACACCGGGGAGCTGTTTTTT	CSALGTANTGELFF
.	TRBV5-1	TRBJ2-1	.	TGCGCCAGCAGCTTGGAGCTAGAGGCTTCCTACAATGAGCAGTTCTTC	CASSLELEASYNEQFF
.	TRBV18	TRBJ1-2	.	TGTGCCAGCTCACCACTCGCTACATCTGCCCAAACCGGGTATGGCTACACCTTC	CASSPLATSAQTGYGYTF
once	TRBV27	TRBJ2-7	TRBD2	TGTGCCAGCAGACCCCGGGGAGGGATTAGCTCCTACGAGCAGTACTTC	CASRPRGGISSYEQYF
.	TRBV6-6	TRBJ1-1	.	TGTGCCAGCAGTTTGGACAGATTGAACACTGAAGCTTTCTTT	CASSLDRLNTEAFF
.	TRBV20-1	TRBJ2-7	.	TGCAGTGCTGCAGGGGATGTCTCCTACGAGCAGTACTTC	CSAAGDVSYEQYF
.	TRBV5-1	TRBJ2-4	.	TGCGCCAGCAGCCTCCTGGGCTTAGCCAAAAACATTCAGTACTTC	CASSLLGLAKNIQYF
.	TRBV6-2/TRBV6-3	TRBJ2-2	.	TGTGCCAGCAGTTACAAGCGCTCGAGGGCCGGGGAGCTGTTTTTT	CASSYKRSRAGELFF
.	TRBV12-3/TRBV12-4	TRBJ1-1	.	TGTGCCAGCACCTTAGGAGTGGGCACTGAAGCTTTCTTT	CASTLGVGTEAFF
.	TRBV7-2	TRBJ1-2	.	TGTGCCAGCAGCTTAGAATACACCTTC	CASSLEYTF
.	TRBV20-1	TRBJ1-1	.	TGCAGTGCTAGGGCTGCAGGGTTGAACACTGAAGCTTTCTTT	CSARAAGLNTEAFF
.	TRBV7-9	TRBJ1-1	TRBD1	TGTGCCAGCAGCTTAGCAACAGGGGCGAACACTGAAGCTTTCTTT	CASSLATGANTEAFF
.	TRBV20-1	TRBJ2-7	TRBD2	TGCAGTGCTCCCGGGACTAGGCACAACTACGAGCAGTACTTC	CSAPGTRHNYEQYF
.	TRBV5-4	TRBJ2-7	TRBD2	TGTGCCAGCAGCTCCCGGCGGGGGGATTACGAGCAGTACTTC	CASSSRRGDYEQYF
.	TRBV19	TRBJ2-2	.	TGTGCCAGTAGTAGGCTAAACACCGGGGAGCTGTTTTTT	CASSRLNTGELFF
.	TRBV2	TRBJ2-7	TRBD2	TGTGCCAGCACCTCAGAAGGGGTAGCGGGAAGCGAGCAGTACTTC	CASTSEGVAGSEQYF
.	TRBV4-1	TRBJ2-5	.	TGCGCCAGCAGCCACATAGGGGAGACCCAGTACTTC	CASSHIGETQYF
.	TRBV18	TRBJ1-2	TRBD1	TGTGCCAGCTCTCCCGACAGGGGATTTAACTATGGCTACACCTTC	CASSPDRGFNYGYTF
.	TRBV3-1	TRBJ1-1	.	TGTGCCAGCAGCCAAGCTCAAAGTCCTGAAGCTTTCTTT	CASSQAQSPEAFF
.	TRBV29-1	TRBJ2-5	.	TGCAGCGTTGAAGTTCTAGCGCTTCGGTCGGCAGAGACCCAGTACTTC	CSVEVLALRSAETQYF
.	TRBV5-1	TRBJ1-2	TRBD1	TGCGCCAGCAGCTTGGCCGGACAGGGGGCCCTTGGCTACACCTTC	CASSLAGQGALGYTF
.	TRBV10-3	TRBJ2-7	.	TGTGCCATCGGCTCGTGGAGCCACGGGTCCGAGCAGTACTTC	CAIGSWSHGSEQYF
.	TRBV20-1	TRBJ1-4	.	TGCAGTGCTAGGGTGGCGGGCCGTGCAACTAATGAAAAACTGTTTTTT	CSARVAGRATNEKLFF
.	TRBV10-3	TRBJ2-5	TRBD2	TGTGCCATCAGTGTGCTAGCGGGGCCAGAGACCCAGTACTTC	CAISVLAGPETQYF
.	TRBV5-4	TRBJ1-6	.	TGTGCCAGCAGCTTGGTCGGCAGGGAGGCTTCACCCCTCCACTTT	CASSLVGREASPLHF
.	TRBV10-3	TRBJ1-5	.	TGTGCCGCTAGGGGGGACGGCGATCAGCCCCAGCATTTT	CAARGDGDQPQHF
.	TRBV30	TRBJ2-2	.	TGTGCCTGGAGTATCACCCGAGAAACCCTCAGCACCGGGGAGCTGTTTTTT	CAWSITRETLSTGELFF
.	TRBV19	TRBJ1-5	TRBD1	TGTGCCAGTAGTATAACAGGGGGCAAGCAGCCCCAGCATTTT	CASSITGGKQPQHF
.	TRBV7-3	TRBJ1-1	TRBD1	TGTGCCAGCAGCACCCGACAGGGGAGGGACACTGAAGCTTTCTTT	CASSTRQGRDTEAFF
.	TRBV14	TRBJ1-1	.	TGTGCCAGCAGCCAGAGGGGGGGTGGGGGCACTGAAGCTTTCTTT	CASSQRGGGGTEAFF
.	TRBV30	TRBJ1-2	.	TGTGCCTGGACCCGACAGGACCCCTATGGCTACACCTTC	CAWTRQDPYGYTF
.	TRBV7-2	TRBJ1-1	.	TGTGCCAGCAGCTTACGGTACCCCACTGAAGCTTTCTTT	CASSLRYPTEAFF